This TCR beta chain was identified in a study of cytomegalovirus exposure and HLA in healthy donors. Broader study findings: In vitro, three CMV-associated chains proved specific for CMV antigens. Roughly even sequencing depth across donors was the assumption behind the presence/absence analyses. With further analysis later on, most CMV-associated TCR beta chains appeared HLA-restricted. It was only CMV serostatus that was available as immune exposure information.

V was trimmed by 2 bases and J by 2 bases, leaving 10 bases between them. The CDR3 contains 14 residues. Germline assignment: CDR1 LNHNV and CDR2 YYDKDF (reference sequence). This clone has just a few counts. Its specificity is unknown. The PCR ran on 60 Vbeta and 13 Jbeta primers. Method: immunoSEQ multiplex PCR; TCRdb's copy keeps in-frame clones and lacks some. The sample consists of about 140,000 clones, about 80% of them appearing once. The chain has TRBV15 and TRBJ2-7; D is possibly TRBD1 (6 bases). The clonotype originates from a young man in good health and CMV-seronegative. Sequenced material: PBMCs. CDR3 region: CATSRRDTAYEQYF. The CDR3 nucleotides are TGTGCCACCAGCAGAAGGGACACCGCCTACGAGCAGTACTTC.